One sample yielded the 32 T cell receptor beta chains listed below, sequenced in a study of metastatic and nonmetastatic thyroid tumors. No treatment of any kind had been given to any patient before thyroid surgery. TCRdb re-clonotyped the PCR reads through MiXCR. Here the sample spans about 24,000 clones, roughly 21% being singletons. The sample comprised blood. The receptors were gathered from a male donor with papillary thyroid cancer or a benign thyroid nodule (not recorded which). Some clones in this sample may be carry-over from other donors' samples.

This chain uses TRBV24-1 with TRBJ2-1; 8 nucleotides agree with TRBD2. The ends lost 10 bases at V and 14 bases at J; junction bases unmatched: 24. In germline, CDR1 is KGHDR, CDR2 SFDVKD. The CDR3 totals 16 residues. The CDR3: CATGPGPGGPHNKKFF. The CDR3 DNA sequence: TGTGCCACGGGCCCCGGTCCGGGAGGGCCTCACAATAAGAAGTTCTTC.

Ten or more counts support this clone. CDR3 nucleotides: TGTGCCAGCAGCTCGAACTCAAGGACAGGGTCTGGAAACACCATATATTTT. Its protein product is CASSSNSRTGSGNTIYF. The rearrangement links TRBV7-6 to TRBJ1-3, with 8 bases matching TRBD1. Germline loops: CDR1 SGHVS, CDR2 FNYEAQ. V dropped 4 bases and J dropped 1; count of bases not matched to a gene: 9. The CDR3 loop spans 17 amino acids.

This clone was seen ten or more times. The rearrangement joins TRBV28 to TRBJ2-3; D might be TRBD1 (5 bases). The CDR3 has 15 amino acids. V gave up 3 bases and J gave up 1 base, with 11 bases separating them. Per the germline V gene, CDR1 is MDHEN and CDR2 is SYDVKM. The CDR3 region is CASSFTGVGTDTQYF. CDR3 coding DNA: TGTGCCAGCAGTTTCACAGGAGTTGGCACAGATACGCAGTATTTT.

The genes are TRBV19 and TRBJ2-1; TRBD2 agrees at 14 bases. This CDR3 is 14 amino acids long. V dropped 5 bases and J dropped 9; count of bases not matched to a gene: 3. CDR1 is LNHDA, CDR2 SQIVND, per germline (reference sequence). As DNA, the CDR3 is TGTGCCAGTAGTTCGGGACTAGCGGGAGTTGAGCAGTTCTTC. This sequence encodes CASSSGLAGVEQFF. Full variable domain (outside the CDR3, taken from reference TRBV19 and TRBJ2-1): DGGITQSPKYLFRKEGQNVTLSCEQNLNHDAMYWYRQDPGQGLRLIYYSQIVNDFQKGDIAEGYSVSREKKESFPLTVTSAQKNPTAFYLCASSSGLAGVEQFFGPGTRLTVL.

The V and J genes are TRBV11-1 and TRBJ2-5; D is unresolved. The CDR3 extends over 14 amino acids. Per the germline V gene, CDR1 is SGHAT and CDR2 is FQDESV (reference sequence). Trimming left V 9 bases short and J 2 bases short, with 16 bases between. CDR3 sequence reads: CARCLGRPQETQYF. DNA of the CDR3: TGTGCCAGGTGCTTAGGACGGCCTCAAGAGACCCAGTACTTC.

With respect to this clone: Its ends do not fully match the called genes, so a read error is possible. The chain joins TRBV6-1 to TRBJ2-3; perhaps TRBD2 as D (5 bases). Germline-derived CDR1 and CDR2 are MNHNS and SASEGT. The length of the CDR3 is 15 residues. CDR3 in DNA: TGTGCCAGCGGTGAAGTGGAAGGCCGGGGAGATACGCAGTATTTT. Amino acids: CASGEVEGRGDTQYF.

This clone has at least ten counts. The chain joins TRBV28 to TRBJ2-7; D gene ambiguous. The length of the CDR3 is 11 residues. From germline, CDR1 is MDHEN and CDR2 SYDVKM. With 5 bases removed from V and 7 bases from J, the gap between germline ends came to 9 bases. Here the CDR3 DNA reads TGTGCCAGCAGTCCTCTTACAGAGCAGTACTTC. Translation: CASSPLTEQYF.

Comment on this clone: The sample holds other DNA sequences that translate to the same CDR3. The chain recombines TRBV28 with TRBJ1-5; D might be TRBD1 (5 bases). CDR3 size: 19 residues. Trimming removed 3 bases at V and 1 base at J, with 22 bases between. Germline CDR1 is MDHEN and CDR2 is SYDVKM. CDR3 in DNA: TGTGCCAGCAGTTTCCCCGGGACGGGTCCTCGAGGAAGCAATCAGCCCCAGCATTTT. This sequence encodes CASSFPGTGPRGSNQPQHF.

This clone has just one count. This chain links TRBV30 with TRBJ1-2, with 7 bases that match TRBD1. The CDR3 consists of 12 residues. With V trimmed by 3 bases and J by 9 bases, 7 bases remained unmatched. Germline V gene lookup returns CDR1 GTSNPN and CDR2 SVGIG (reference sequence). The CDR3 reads CAWRATGRSYTF. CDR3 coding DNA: TGTGCCTGGAGGGCGACAGGGAGGAGCTACACCTTC.

The CDR3 bases are TGTGCCAGCAGCTTAGTTGTAGCGGAGAACACCGGGGAGCTGTTTTTT. It is translated as CASSLVVAENTGELFF. The V gene is TRBV11-1, the J gene TRBJ2-2, with a weak D call TRBD2 (6 bases). CDR1 and CDR2 from the germline V gene are SGHAT and FQDESV (reference sequence). Between the trimmed V and J ends, which lost 1 base and 1 base, there was a span of 10 bases. The CDR3 is made up of 16 amino acids.

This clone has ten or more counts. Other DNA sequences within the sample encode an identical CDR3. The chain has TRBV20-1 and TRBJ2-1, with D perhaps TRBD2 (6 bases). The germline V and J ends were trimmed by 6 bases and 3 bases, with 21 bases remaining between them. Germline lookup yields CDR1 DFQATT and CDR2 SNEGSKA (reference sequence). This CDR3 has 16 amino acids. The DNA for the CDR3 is TGCAGTGCAATACGAGGGCGGAGTAGCGGCTACAATGAGCAGTTCTTC. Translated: CSAIRGRSSGYNEQFF.

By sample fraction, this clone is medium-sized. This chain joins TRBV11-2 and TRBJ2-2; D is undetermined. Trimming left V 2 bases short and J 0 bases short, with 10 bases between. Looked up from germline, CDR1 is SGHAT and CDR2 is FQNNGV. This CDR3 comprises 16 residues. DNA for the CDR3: TGTGCCAGCAGCTTAAGTTCAAGCCCGAACACCGGGGAGCTGTTTTTT. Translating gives CASSLSSSPNTGELFF.

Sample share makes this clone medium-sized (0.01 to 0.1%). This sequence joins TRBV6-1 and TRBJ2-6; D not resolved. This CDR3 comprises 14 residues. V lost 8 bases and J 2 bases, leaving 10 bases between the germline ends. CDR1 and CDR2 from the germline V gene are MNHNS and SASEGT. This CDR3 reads CASARGTGANVLTF. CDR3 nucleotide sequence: TGTGCCAGCGCCCGAGGCACTGGGGCCAACGTCCTGACTTTC.

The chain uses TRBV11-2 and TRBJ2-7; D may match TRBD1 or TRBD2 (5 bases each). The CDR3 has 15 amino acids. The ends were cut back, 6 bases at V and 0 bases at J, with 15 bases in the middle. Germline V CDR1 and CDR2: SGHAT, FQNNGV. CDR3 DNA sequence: TGTGCCAGCAGGGCCGGGACCCAGAGCTCCTACGAGCAGTACTTC. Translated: CASRAGTQSSYEQYF.

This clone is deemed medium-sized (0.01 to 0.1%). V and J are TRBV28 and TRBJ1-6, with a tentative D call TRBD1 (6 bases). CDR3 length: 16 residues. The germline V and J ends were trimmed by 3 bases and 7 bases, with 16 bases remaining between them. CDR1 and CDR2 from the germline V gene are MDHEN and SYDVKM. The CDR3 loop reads CASSLSGGQPNSPLHF. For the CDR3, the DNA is TGTGCCAGCAGTTTGAGTGGTGGACAGCCCAATTCACCCCTCCACTTT. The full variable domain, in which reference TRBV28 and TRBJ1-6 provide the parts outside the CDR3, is DVKVTQSSRYLVKRTGEKVFLECVQDMDHENMFWYRQDPGLGLRLIYFSYDVKMKEKGDIPEGYSVSREKKERFSLILESASTNQTSMYLCASSLSGGQPNSPLHFGNGTRLTVT.

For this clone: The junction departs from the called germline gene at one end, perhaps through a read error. Written as DNA, the CDR3 is TGTTCCAGCAGTTTACCTACCTCAGGGTGCTACACCTTC. Protein sequence: CSSSLPTSGCYTF. The chain links TRBV28 to TRBJ1-2; D possibly corresponds to TRBD1 (5 bases). Germline values: CDR1 MDHEN, CDR2 SYDVKM. This CDR3 region has 13 residues.

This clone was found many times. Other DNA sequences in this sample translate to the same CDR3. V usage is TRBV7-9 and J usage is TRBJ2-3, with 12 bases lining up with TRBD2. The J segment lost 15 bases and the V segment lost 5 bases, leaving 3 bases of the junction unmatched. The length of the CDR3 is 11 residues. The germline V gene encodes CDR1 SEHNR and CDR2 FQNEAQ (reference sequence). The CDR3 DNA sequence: TGTGCCAGCAGCCGGACTAGCGGGATCTATTTT. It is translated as CASSRTSGIYF.

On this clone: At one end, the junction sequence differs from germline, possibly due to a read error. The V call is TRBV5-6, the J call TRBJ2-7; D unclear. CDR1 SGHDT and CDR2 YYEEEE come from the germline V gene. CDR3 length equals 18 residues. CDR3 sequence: CAISFGAQWASSSYEQYF. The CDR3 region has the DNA TGTGCCATCAGCTTTGGTGCGCAGTGGGCCAGCAGCTCCTACGAGCAGTACTTC.

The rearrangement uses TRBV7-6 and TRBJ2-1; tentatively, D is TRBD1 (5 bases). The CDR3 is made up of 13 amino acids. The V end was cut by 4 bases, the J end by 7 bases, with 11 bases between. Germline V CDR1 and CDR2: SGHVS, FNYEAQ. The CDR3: CASSSGAPNEQFF. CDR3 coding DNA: TGTGCCAGCAGCTCTGGGGCACCGAATGAGCAGTTCTTC.

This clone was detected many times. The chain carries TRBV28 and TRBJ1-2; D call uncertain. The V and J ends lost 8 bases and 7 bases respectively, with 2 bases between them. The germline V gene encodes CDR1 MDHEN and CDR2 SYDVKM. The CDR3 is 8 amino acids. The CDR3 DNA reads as TGTGCCAGCGGTGGCTACACCTTC. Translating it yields CASGGYTF.

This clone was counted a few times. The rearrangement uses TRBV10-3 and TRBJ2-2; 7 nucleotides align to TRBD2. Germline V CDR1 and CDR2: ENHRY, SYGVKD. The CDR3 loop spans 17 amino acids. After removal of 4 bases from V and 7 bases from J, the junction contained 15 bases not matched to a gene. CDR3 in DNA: TGTGCCATCAGTGCACGACTAGCTGGTGGGGGTGACGGGGAGCTGTTTTTT. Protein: CAISARLAGGGDGELFF.

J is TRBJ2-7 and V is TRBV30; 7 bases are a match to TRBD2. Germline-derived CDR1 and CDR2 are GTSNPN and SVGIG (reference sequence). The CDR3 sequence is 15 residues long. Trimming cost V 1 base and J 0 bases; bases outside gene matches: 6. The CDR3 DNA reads TGTGCCTGGAGTGCGGGACTAATGAGCTCCTACGAGCAGTACTTC. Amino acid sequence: CAWSAGLMSSYEQYF.

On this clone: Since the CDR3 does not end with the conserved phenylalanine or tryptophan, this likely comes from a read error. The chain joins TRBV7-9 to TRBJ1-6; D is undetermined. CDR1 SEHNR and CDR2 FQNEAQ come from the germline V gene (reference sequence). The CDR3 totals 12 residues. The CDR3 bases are TGTGCCAGCAGCCGGGGAGGTTCACCACTCCACGTT. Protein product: CASSRGGSPLHV.

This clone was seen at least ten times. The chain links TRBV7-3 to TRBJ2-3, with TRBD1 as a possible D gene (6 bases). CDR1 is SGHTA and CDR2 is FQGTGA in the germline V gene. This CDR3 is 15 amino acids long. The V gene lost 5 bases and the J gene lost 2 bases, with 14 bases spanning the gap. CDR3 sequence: CASSPTGSLTDTQYF. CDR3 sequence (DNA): TGTGCCAGCAGCCCTACAGGGTCACTCACAGATACGCAGTATTTT.

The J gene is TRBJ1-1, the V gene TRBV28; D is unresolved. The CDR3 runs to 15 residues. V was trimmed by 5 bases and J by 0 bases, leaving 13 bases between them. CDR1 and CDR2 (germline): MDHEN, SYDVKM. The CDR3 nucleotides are TGTGCCAGCAGTCCCCCCTCGGCCATGAACACTGAAGCTTTCTTT. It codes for CASSPPSAMNTEAFF.

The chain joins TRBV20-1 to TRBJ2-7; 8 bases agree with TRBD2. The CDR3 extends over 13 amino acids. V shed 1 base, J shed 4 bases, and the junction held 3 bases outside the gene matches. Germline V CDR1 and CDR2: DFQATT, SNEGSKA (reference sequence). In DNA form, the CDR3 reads TGCAGTGCTAGAGCGATAGCGGGGTACGAGCAGTACTTC. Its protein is CSARAIAGYEQYF.

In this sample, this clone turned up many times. The CDR3: CATSRAYGEEAEAFF. The CDR3 coding sequence is TGTGCCACCAGCAGAGCTTATGGGGAGGAGGCTGAAGCTTTCTTT. The chain joins TRBV15 to TRBJ1-1; D remains ambiguous. V gave up 1 base and J gave up 6 bases, with 15 bases separating them. There are 15 residues in the CDR3. Germline V gene sequence: CDR1 LNHNV, CDR2 YYDKDF (reference sequence).

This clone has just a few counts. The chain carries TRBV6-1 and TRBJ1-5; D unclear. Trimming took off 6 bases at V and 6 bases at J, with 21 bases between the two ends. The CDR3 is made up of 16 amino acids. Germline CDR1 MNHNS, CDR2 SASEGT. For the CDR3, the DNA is TGTGCCAGCAGGGACTATACAGTGGAGTCGTGTCAGCCCCAGCATTTT. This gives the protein CASRDYTVESCQPQHF.

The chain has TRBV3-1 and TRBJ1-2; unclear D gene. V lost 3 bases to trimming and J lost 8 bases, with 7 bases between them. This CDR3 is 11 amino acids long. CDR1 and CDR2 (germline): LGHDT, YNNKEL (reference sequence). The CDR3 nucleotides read TGTGCCAGCAGCCAGGAGACAGGCTACACCTTC. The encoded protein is CASSQETGYTF.

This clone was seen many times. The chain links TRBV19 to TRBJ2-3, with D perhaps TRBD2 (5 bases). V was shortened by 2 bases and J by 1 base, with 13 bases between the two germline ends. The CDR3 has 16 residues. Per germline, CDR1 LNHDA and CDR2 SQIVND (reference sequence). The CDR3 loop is CASSISPGSGTDTQYF. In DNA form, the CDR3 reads TGTGCCAGTAGTATATCCCCGGGAAGCGGCACAGATACGCAGTATTTT.

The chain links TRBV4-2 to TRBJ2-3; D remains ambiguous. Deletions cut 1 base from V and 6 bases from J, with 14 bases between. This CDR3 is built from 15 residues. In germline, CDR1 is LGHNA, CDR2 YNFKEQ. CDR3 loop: CASSQGRTGRDTQYF. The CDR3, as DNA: TGTGCCAGCAGCCAAGGACGAACGGGTCGGGATACGCAGTATTTT.

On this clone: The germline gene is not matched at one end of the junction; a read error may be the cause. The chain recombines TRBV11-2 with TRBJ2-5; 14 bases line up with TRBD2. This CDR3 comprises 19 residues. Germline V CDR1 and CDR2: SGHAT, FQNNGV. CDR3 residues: CACSSPSGLAGDMGETQYF. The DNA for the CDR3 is TGTGCCTGCAGCTCACCCTCGGGACTAGCGGGAGATATGGGAGAGACCCAGTACTTC.